Sequencing of this T cell receptor (beta chain) was carried out in a study of blood T cells in healthy people across ages. As for the study in general: Template switching picked up about one barcoded beta molecule for each two T cells.

Only a few counts were recorded for this clonotype. The antigen is not known. Primers used in a second PCR of about 7 to 11 cycles were a sample-barcoded 5' primer and a J-beta primer mix. TCRdb re-called the 5' RACE reads with MiXCR, one entry per CDR3 protein. The sample lists around 900,000 distinct CDR3 sequences, around 54% seen once, with 20% to 25% in the top ten. Trimming took 3 bases from V and 8 from J, leaving 17 bases between them. CDR1 MNHEY and CDR2 SMNVEV come from the germline V gene (reference sequence). The CDR3 consists of 15 residues. Ranging in age from about 6 to 95, the donors were healthy Caucasian individuals from Russia. The study's findings and limits: The unknown donor CMV status may have confounded expanded clonotype changes. Older individuals had lower TCR beta diversity per million T cells (the decline was roughly linear).

Sequencing input: blood. This chain links TRBV27 with TRBJ2-1, with D possibly being TRBD1 (6 bases). The receptor was derived from a woman in her sixties or seventies in good health. CDR3 nucleotides: TGTGCCAGCAGTTTTGGGACACCAACGAGTGATGAGCAGTTCTTC. Translation gives CASSFGTPTSDEQFF.